The 15 T cell receptor beta chains below come from one sample, sequenced in a study of T cells in Graves' hyperthyroidism and ophthalmopathy. The investigators amplified TCR beta CDR3 regions from RNA transcripts. A set of HTBI primers served as the primers for a first-round RT-PCR of the TCR CDR3. TCRdb called the multiplex PCR reads again in MiXCR, with one record for every CDR3 protein. The table has around 760,000 distinct CDR3 sequences, about a third seen once. Sequencing was done on a sample of blood. All receptors come from a woman between 35 and 50 years old with Graves' hyperthyroidism.

On this clonotype: A read error is possible here, since a much larger clone lies one base away. The chain employs TRBV10-3 and TRBJ2-5, with 8 bases fitting TRBD1. Per germline, CDR1 ENHRY and CDR2 SYGVKD. This CDR3 is 13 amino acids long. The junction had 2 bases not matched to a gene; V was cut back by 4 bases and J by 4 bases. The CDR3 protein is CAISATGAETQYF. In DNA, the CDR3 is TGTGCCATCAGTGCGACAGGGGCAGAGACCCAGTACTTC.

Regarding this clonotype: A much bigger clone sits one base away, suggesting this may be a read error. The rearrangement joins TRBV20-1 to TRBJ2-5; TRBD2 matches 8 bases. Unmatched junction bases numbered 15, after V lost 5 bases and J lost 7 bases. There are 15 residues in the CDR3. The germline V gene encodes CDR1 DFQATT and CDR2 SNEGSKA (reference sequence). This CDR3 reads CSAGVGHGGGGTQYF. CDR3 coding DNA: TGCAGTGCTGGCGTCGGCCACGGGGGGGGCGGGACCCAGTACTTC.

In its sample, this clonotype was seen once. The chain combines TRBV25-1 with TRBJ1-5; D unclear. CDR1 is MGHDK and CDR2 is SYGVNS in the germline V gene. This CDR3 is built from 16 residues. Trimming shortened V by 4 bases and J by 3 bases, and 16 bases separated the two germline ends. CDR3: CASSGTYTRVNQPQHF. The CDR3 DNA reads TGTGCCAGCAGTGGGACCTACACGCGGGTCAATCAGCCCCAGCATTTT.

This clonotype was seen more than once but under ten times. The J gene is TRBJ1-2, the V gene TRBV7-9, with 7 positions matching TRBD1. CDR3 size: 17 residues. CDR1 and CDR2 (germline): SEHNR, FQNEAQ (reference sequence). Unmatched junction bases numbered 11, after V lost 2 bases and J lost 2 bases. CDR3 DNA sequence: TGTGCCAGCAGCTTAAGTGAAATCCCAGGGGGAAACTATGGCTACACCTTC. Its protein product is CASSLSEIPGGNYGYTF.

This clonotype was picked up many times. This rearrangement joins TRBV5-4 to TRBJ1-1, with D possibly matching TRBD1 (6 bases). CDR1 and CDR2 (germline): SGHNT, YYREEE (reference sequence). This CDR3 is built from 14 residues. V lost 6 bases and J lost 3, with 15 bases in between. CDR3 in amino acids: CASNGGGVDTEAFF. The CDR3 DNA is TGTGCCAGCAACGGGGGGGGCGTTGACACTGAAGCTTTCTTT.

This clonotype was found a few times. The gene calls are TRBV4-1 and TRBJ1-6; maybe TRBD1 (5 bases). Trimming stripped 3 bases from V and 10 bases from J, with 16 bases between. Germline values: CDR1 MGHRA, CDR2 YSYEKL. The CDR3 length is 15 residues. The CDR3 nucleotides read TGCGCCAGCAGCCAGGAAACCAGGGTGGACTCACCCCTCCACTTT. Protein product: CASSQETRVDSPLHF.

The gene calls are TRBV7-3 and TRBJ2-7; 8 bases map to TRBD1. J lost 3 bases, V lost 6 bases, and 16 bases had no gene match. In germline, CDR1 is SGHTA, CDR2 FQGTGA. CDR3 length: 17 residues. The CDR3, as DNA: TGTGCCAGCAGACCTGAGGGCCGGACAGGGTCGATCTACGAGCAGTACTTC. Residues: CASRPEGRTGSIYEQYF.

The rearrangement joins TRBV19 to TRBJ1-5; the D gene is possibly TRBD1 (6 bases). CDR1 and CDR2 from the germline V gene are LNHDA and SQIVND (reference sequence). The CDR3 has 18 residues. The V and J ends lost 2 bases and 11 bases respectively, with 28 bases between them. The CDR3 spells CASSIRRENRALEGAQHF. CDR3 in DNA: TGTGCCAGTAGTATAAGGCGAGAAAACAGGGCTCTCGAAGGAGCCCAGCATTTT.

The chain couples TRBV15 to TRBJ1-2; D may be TRBD1 (5 bases). The germline V gene encodes CDR1 LNHNV and CDR2 YYDKDF (reference sequence). CDR3 size: 14 residues. V lost 1 base and J 6 bases, leaving 12 bases between the germline ends. This CDR3 reads CATSRVGQGDGYTF. The CDR3 coding sequence is TGTGCCACCAGCAGAGTAGGCCAGGGAGATGGCTACACCTTC.

The V and J genes are TRBV6-5 and TRBJ1-5; D unclear. Germline V gives CDR1 MNHEY, CDR2 SVGAGI. This CDR3 has 14 amino acids. V lost 0 bases, J lost 4 bases, and 7 bases lay in between. Here the CDR3 reads CASSYSRKNQPQHF. As DNA, the CDR3 is TGTGCCAGCAGTTACTCACGGAAGAATCAGCCCCAGCATTTT.

Of note for this clonotype: At one of its ends the junction is not consistent with the germline gene, which may arise from a read error. The genes are TRBV10-3 and TRBJ1-5, with a tentative D call TRBD1 (5 bases). The CDR3 is made up of 16 amino acids. CDR1 and CDR2 (germline): ENHRY, SYGVKD. For the CDR3, the DNA is TGTGCCAGCAGTTTAATGTGGAGGGGACGCAATCAGCCCCAGCATTTT. Translation gives CASSLMWRGRNQPQHF.

This clonotype has a count of ten or more. J is TRBJ1-1 and V is TRBV29-1, with unresolved D. The CDR3 covers 13 residues. Germline loops: CDR1 SQVTM, CDR2 ANQGSEA. V was shortened by 3 bases and J by 3 bases, with 11 bases between the two germline ends. The CDR3 nucleotides are TGCAGCGTTGACGGGGAAAGGGACACTGAAGCTTTCTTT. Protein product: CSVDGERDTEAFF.

There are many counts of this clonotype. This chain uses TRBV7-2 with TRBJ1-2, with D possibly being TRBD1 (5 bases). Trimming took 1 base from V and 4 from J, leaving 10 bases between them. The germline V gene has CDR1 SGHTA and CDR2 FQGNSA. This CDR3 spans 14 amino acids. In DNA form, the CDR3 reads TGTGCCAGCAGCTTAGGGGGCGCCCGCTATGGCTACACCTTC. The encoded protein is CASSLGGARYGYTF.

The chain is built from TRBV30 and TRBJ2-6; 8 nucleotides agree with TRBD1. Trimming removed 2 bases from V and 1 base from J; junction bases left unmatched: 1. CDR3 length: 15 amino acids. Looked up from germline, CDR1 is GTSNPN and CDR2 is SVGIG (reference sequence). In DNA, the CDR3 is TGTGCCTGGAGTCAGGGGGCATCTGGGGCCAACGTCCTGACTTTC. It is translated as CAWSQGASGANVLTF.

V and J are TRBV6-5 and TRBJ2-2; the D is unclear. CDR3 length: 16 amino acids. V lost 6 bases, J lost 2 bases, and 16 bases lay in between. Per germline, CDR1 MNHEY and CDR2 SVGAGI. CDR3 DNA: TGTGCCAGCAGATTAAACCCACATCGAAACACCGGGGAGCTGTTTTTT. Translating it yields CASRLNPHRNTGELFF.